This entry lists 23 T cell receptor beta chains sequenced from one sample in a study of T cell repertoires in cytomegalovirus infection. Each CDR3 protein is one row after TCRdb ran MiXCR on the reads. The top ten clones hold roughly 10% of a sample with about 490,000 distinct CDR3 sequences, around 11% of them seen once. Sample: PBMCs. The receptors were gathered from a human donor in good health (CMV status not recorded). Some clones in this sample may be carry-over from other donors' samples.

This clonotype has ten or more counts. This chain joins TRBV6-1 and TRBJ2-1; no reliable D call. The germline CDR1 and CDR2 sequences are MNHNS and SASEGT. Trimming stripped 2 bases from V and 6 bases from J, with 23 bases between. CDR3 length: 18 residues. The CDR3 is CASSESGRLGTRVNEQFF. As DNA, the CDR3 is TGTGCCAGCAGTGAAAGTGGCAGGTTGGGAACACGGGTCAATGAGCAGTTCTTC.

This clonotype was detected only a few times. The chain links TRBV20-1 to TRBJ1-6; TRBD1 matches 7 bases. CDR3 length equals 12 residues. The trim removed 6 bases at V and 9 bases at J, leaving 5 bases unmatched. Germline V gene sequence: CDR1 DFQATT, CDR2 SNEGSKA (reference sequence). The CDR3 DNA sequence: TGCAGTGCGCGACAGGGTACTTCACCCCTCCACTTT. Amino acids: CSARQGTSPLHF.

About this clonotype itself: A clone one base away is much larger, so this may be a read error. V usage is TRBV5-3 and J usage is TRBJ2-2; 9 positions match TRBD1. TRBV5-3 is an ORF; its function is uncertain. The CDR3 contains 17 residues. The CDR3: CASSFKPGTGNTGELLF. CDR3 bases: TGTGCCAGCAGCTTTAAACCCGGGACAGGGAACACCGGGGAGCTGCTTTTT.

At least ten counts were recorded for this clonotype. The rearrangement joins TRBV19 to TRBJ1-5; possibly TRBD1 for D (5 bases). In germline, CDR1 is LNHDA, CDR2 SQIVND (reference sequence). Trimming removed 2 bases from V and 7 bases from J, with 15 bases in between. There are 15 residues in the CDR3. CDR3 in amino acids: CASSIKEGRAQPQHF. In nucleotides, the CDR3 is TGTGCCAGTAGTATAAAGGAGGGGCGGGCCCAGCCCCAGCATTTT.

The chain has TRBV14 and TRBJ1-1; D ambiguous. Deletions cut 3 bases from V and 7 bases from J, with 9 bases between. The germline V gene has CDR1 SGHDN and CDR2 FVKESK. The CDR3 extends over 12 amino acids. The CDR3 DNA sequence: TGTGCCAGCAGCCAGGGGTGGCGTGAAGCTTTCTTT. Amino acid sequence: CASSQGWREAFF.

This clonotype was detected ten times or more. The CDR3 region has the DNA TGTGCCAGTAGTCTCCAGACTAGCGGGGGCCTTGGGACCCAGTACTTC. Its protein product is CASSLQTSGGLGTQYF. The chain joins TRBV19 to TRBJ2-5; 12 bases agree with TRBD2. This CDR3 contains 16 residues. J gave up 7 bases and V 5 bases, and 11 bases lay outside the gene matches. Germline V gene data show CDR1 as LNHDA and CDR2 as SQIVND (reference sequence).

This chain uses TRBV6-9 with TRBJ1-5; 8 bases fit TRBD1. The J segment lost 6 bases and the V segment lost 7 bases, leaving 8 bases of the junction unmatched. The CDR3 loop spans 14 amino acids. The germline gives CDR1 MNHGY, CDR2 SVAAGI. The CDR3 DNA follows: TGTGCCAGCATCCAGGACAGGGCTGGTCAGCCCCAGCATTTT. Translated: CASIQDRAGQPQHF.

This clonotype was detected many times. This chain joins TRBV27 and TRBJ2-7, with a weak D call TRBD1 (6 bases). This CDR3 spans 13 amino acids. Per germline, CDR1 MNHEY and CDR2 SMNVEV (reference sequence). V was pared by 4 bases and J by 5 bases, with 12 bases between. CDR3 region: CASSSPAGDEQYF. For the CDR3, the DNA is TGTGCCAGCAGTTCGCCCGCAGGGGACGAGCAGTACTTC.

There are many counts of this clonotype. The chain couples TRBV12-3 or TRBV12-4 to TRBJ2-1, with a tentative D call TRBD2 (5 bases). V was clipped by 3 bases and J by 3 bases, with 9 bases between them. This CDR3 region has 14 residues. Written as DNA, the CDR3 is TGTGCCAGCAGTTTTGAGGGCAGCTACAATGAGCAGTTCTTC. This sequence encodes CASSFEGSYNEQFF.

This clonotype occurred many times. This chain connects TRBV28 to TRBJ2-1; 12 bases agree with TRBD2. Germline CDR1 MDHEN, CDR2 SYDVKM. The CDR3 is 15 amino acids. With 4 bases clipped from V and 8 bases from J, the junction kept 6 bases outside the gene matches. The CDR3 protein is CASSYTTSGSHEQFF. The CDR3 nucleotides are TGTGCCAGCAGTTATACGACTAGCGGGAGTCATGAGCAGTTCTTC.

This clonotype occurred many times. The chain joins TRBV10-3 to TRBJ1-6, with 8 positions matching TRBD1. There are 13 residues in the CDR3. CDR1 is ENHRY, CDR2 SYGVKD, per germline. With V trimmed by 6 bases and J by 6 bases, 1 base remained unmatched. DNA of the CDR3: TGTGCCATCAGAACAGGGGGTAATTCACCCCTCCACTTT. Translating it yields CAIRTGGNSPLHF.

V usage is TRBV4-2 and J usage is TRBJ2-7; D not resolved. Germline CDR1 reads LGHNA; CDR2 reads YNFKEQ. V shed 4 bases and J shed 2 bases, with 9 bases lying between them. CDR3 size: 13 residues. CDR3 sequence (DNA): TGTGCCAGCAGCCGCGATCAAGCCTACGAGCAGTACTTC. This encodes CASSRDQAYEQYF.

The genes are TRBV27 and TRBJ1-2, with TRBD1 as a possible D gene (6 bases). The CDR3 sequence is 14 residues long. The ends were cut back, 2 bases at V and 8 bases at J, with 15 bases in the middle. Germline lookup yields CDR1 MNHEY and CDR2 SMNVEV (reference sequence). In nucleotides, the CDR3 is TGTGCCAGCAGTTTAACAGGGTTCCCCTCGGGCTACACCTTC. This translates into CASSLTGFPSGYTF.

The chain carries TRBV3-1 and TRBJ1-2; unclear D gene. From germline, CDR1 is LGHDT and CDR2 YNNKEL (reference sequence). V dropped 3 bases and J dropped 4 bases, with 15 bases sitting between them. This CDR3 has 15 residues. This CDR3 is CASSHSDQVRYGYTF. The CDR3 DNA sequence: TGTGCCAGCAGCCACTCGGACCAAGTACGCTATGGCTACACCTTC.

There are many counts of this clonotype. The chain carries TRBV12-3 or TRBV12-4 and TRBJ2-1, with D uncertain. Trimming took off 2 bases at V and 7 bases at J, with 15 bases between the two ends. The CDR3 has 15 residues. The CDR3 protein is CASSLQAYIGNEQFF. Here the CDR3 DNA reads TGTGCCAGCAGTTTACAGGCTTATATAGGGAATGAGCAGTTCTTC.

The chain has TRBV29-1 and TRBJ1-1; 8 bases match TRBD1. CDR1 and CDR2 from the germline V gene are SQVTM and ANQGSEA. Trimming at V came to 5 bases and at J to 0 bases, leaving 5 bases not matched to a gene. This CDR3 is 14 amino acids long. The CDR3 coding sequence is TGCAGCGTTTCCAGGACAGGGATGAACACTGAAGCTTTCTTT. Its translation: CSVSRTGMNTEAFF.

At least ten counts were recorded for this clonotype. The chain joins TRBV14 to TRBJ1-2; the D is unclear. V was cut by 4 bases and J by 6 bases, with 15 bases left in between. This CDR3 contains 14 residues. Germline assignment: CDR1 SGHDN and CDR2 FVKESK. CDR3 DNA: TGTGCCAGCAGCCCATTTATGTCCGGTCATGGCTACACCTTC. Its protein product is CASSPFMSGHGYTF.

Ten or more counts support this clonotype. The genes are TRBV7-3 and TRBJ2-3, with TRBD2 matching over 8 bases. The CDR3 covers 14 residues. The germline V gene has CDR1 SGHTA and CDR2 FQGTGA. V lost 5 bases, J lost 4 bases, and 5 bases stayed unmatched. As DNA, the CDR3 is TGTGCCAGCAGCCCGACCGGGAGGGCAGATACGCAGTATTTT. Amino acids: CASSPTGRADTQYF.

This clonotype was counted many times. The rearrangement joins TRBV18 to TRBJ2-7; 7 bases line up with TRBD1. Germline V CDR1 and CDR2: KGHSH, LQKENI. CDR3 length: 13 residues. J lost 5 bases, V lost 2 bases, and 3 bases had no gene match. CDR3 coding DNA: TGTGCCAGCTCACCATCAGACAGGGACGAGCAGTACTTC. Translated: CASSPSDRDEQYF. Drawing the rest from reference TRBV18 and TRBJ2-7, the complete variable domain is NAGVMQNPRHLVRRRGQEARLRCSPMKGHSHVYWYRQLPEEGLKFMVYLQKENIIDESGMPKERFSAEFPKEGPSILRIQQVVRGDSAAYFCASSPSDRDEQYFGPGTRLTVT.

The chain has TRBV19 and TRBJ2-5; D unresolved. In germline, CDR1 is LNHDA, CDR2 SQIVND (reference sequence). CDR3 length: 14 amino acids. V lost 4 bases, J lost 2 bases, and 11 bases lay in between. Written as DNA, the CDR3 is TGTGCCAGTAGTAGCGTTAACGGTCAAGAGACCCAGTACTTC. Translation gives CASSSVNGQETQYF.

The chain uses TRBV29-1 and TRBJ2-3, with a possible D match to TRBD1 (5 bases). The ends were cut back, 3 bases at V and 3 bases at J, with 19 bases in the middle. The germline V gene encodes CDR1 SQVTM and CDR2 ANQGSEA. The CDR3 extends over 16 amino acids. The CDR3 sequence: CSVDSQQGRLTDTQYF. The CDR3 DNA reads as TGCAGCGTTGACTCCCAGCAGGGCCGCCTTACAGATACGCAGTATTTT.

This clonotype turned up a few times. V gene TRBV28 combines with J gene TRBJ2-3; TRBD1 matches 9 bases. The CDR3 loop spans 15 amino acids. Trimming cost V 6 bases and J 5 bases; bases outside gene matches: 9. CDR1 and CDR2 (germline): MDHEN, SYDVKM. DNA of the CDR3: TGTGCCAGCAGACCACAGGGGGCAAACGGAGATACGCAGTATTTT. It yields the protein CASRPQGANGDTQYF.

This clonotype was seen only a few times. The genes are TRBV12-5 and TRBJ1-1; D remains unclear. Trimming removed 4 bases from V and 5 bases from J, with 14 bases in between. The CDR3 runs to 14 residues. Germline V gene lookup returns CDR1 LGHNT and CDR2 FRNRAP. The CDR3 DNA sequence: TGTGCTAGTGGTTCACTGGGTCATAATACTGAAGCTTTCTTT. Its translation: CASGSLGHNTEAFF. The full variable domain, in which reference TRBV12-5 and TRBJ1-1 provide the parts outside the CDR3, is DARVTQTPRHKVTEMGQEVTMRCQPILGHNTVFWYRQTMMQGLELLAYFRNRAPLDDSGMPKDRFSAEMPDATLATLKIQPSEPRDSAVYFCASGSLGHNTEAFFGQGTRLTVV.